This T cell receptor (beta chain) was identified in a study of blood T cells in healthy people across ages. Notes on the study in general: Whereas aged donors had fewer naive CD4+ cells, long-lived donors had more of them and higher diversity. TCR beta diversity was tightly associated with the proportion of naive T cells.

From germline, CDR1 is SQVTM and CDR2 ANQGSEA. V was pared by 4 bases and J by 3 bases, with 15 bases between. This CDR3 contains 14 residues. Together with a sample-barcoded 5' primer, a J-beta primer mix was included in a second PCR lasting roughly 6 to 12 cycles. A template-switch adaptor containing 12 random nucleotides labeled each cDNA molecule. Each CDR3 protein is one row after TCRdb ran MiXCR on the 5' RACE reads. The repertoire holds about 1.1 million distinct CDR3 sequences, with about two fifths as singletons. Individuals who donated were healthy Caucasians from Russia aged about 6 to 100. The sample holds many counts of this clonotype. Its antigen is currently unknown.

This chain joins TRBV29-1 and TRBJ1-2, with no clear D. The TCR originated in a man younger than 35 in good health. Sequenced: blood. In DNA, the CDR3 is TGCAGCGTTGGTACGGGCCTCAACTACTATGGCTACACCTTC. This sequence encodes CSVGTGLNYYGYTF.